Here is one TCR beta chain with its context. Its antigen is still unknown. V was cut by 2 bases and J by 6 bases, with 11 bases left in between. In germline, CDR1 is LGHDT, CDR2 YNNKEL (reference sequence). The CDR3 has 14 residues. The data are from a study of CD8 T cells in Susac syndrome. For the study at large: When their blood was taken, patients with Susac syndrome were therapy-naive, taking corticosteroids, or taking intravenous immunoglobulin alone. Points from the study as a whole: Repertoires of Susac syndrome CD4+ T cells lacked clonal expansion.

TCR beta sequencing was performed on blood CD8+ and CD4+ T cells. Random hexamers were used to reverse transcribe roughly 0.5 to 1 ug of RNA. Amplification of TCR beta CDR3 used immunoSEQ multiplex PCR across 54 Vbeta and 13 Jbeta. TCRdb re-called the immunoSEQ multiplex PCR reads with MiXCR, one entry per CDR3 protein. The table includes 150,000 to 160,000 distinct CDR3 sequences, 95% detected once. Sequencing was done on a sample of CD4+ T cells from PBMCs. This sequence originates from a human donor with Susac syndrome. The chain couples TRBV3-1 to TRBJ1-5; TRBD1 might be the D (6 bases). The DNA for the CDR3 is TGTGCCAGCAGCCAAACCAGGGGAGGTCAGCCCCAGCATTTT. Amino acids: CASSQTRGGQPQHF.